This T cell receptor beta chain is drawn from a study of type 1 regulatory T cells (dated by TCRdb to 2020 to 2022). With respect to the entire study: The study characterized an in vitro protocol that generated a Tr1-enriched, alloantigen-specific CD4 T cell product named T-allo10. T-allo10 was being tested clinically in patients with hematological malignancies who were undergoing allogeneic hematopoietic stem cell transplantation.

CDR1 and CDR2 were assigned from the germline V gene as MNHEY and SVGEGT. Here V drops 6 bases and J drops 3 bases, and the junction holds 10 bases not matched to any gene. Reading from cysteine to phenylalanine, the CDR3 counts 17 amino acids. Kept here is only the CDR3 DNA, which spans 51 bases and is read in frame from base 1. The reads were generated on an Illumina MiSeq. TCRdb passed the public sequencing reads through fastp at Q25 and MiXCR, retaining productive beta sequences. Each entry merges the rows of one CDR3 protein and shows their most common DNA and genes. This sample holds 60,000 to 80,000 distinct CDR3 sequences; about 62% were observed only once. 7.6% of the sample is held by the ten biggest clonotypes. Specificity for host alloantigens, anergy, and the capacity for alloantigen-specific suppression were described as properties of donor-derived T-allo10 cells. Of note for this clonotype: The antigen this receptor binds is unknown. No base qualities exist here, and no much larger clone lies one base off it.

The source material was cultured T cells, either the whole culture or a sorted T cell fraction (not recorded which). In light of the paper, this sample's cell subset or site label describes: Tr1-enriched cell product generated in vitro against host alloantigens. The clonotype originates from a human donor in good health. The chain uses TRBV6-2 or TRBV6-3 and TRBJ2-4, and 11 junction bases match TRBD2. The DNA sequence follows: TGTGCCAGCAGGTCGACTAGCGGGGTCTTTGGCAAAAACATTCAGTACTTC. The resulting protein is CASRSTSGVFGKNIQYF.